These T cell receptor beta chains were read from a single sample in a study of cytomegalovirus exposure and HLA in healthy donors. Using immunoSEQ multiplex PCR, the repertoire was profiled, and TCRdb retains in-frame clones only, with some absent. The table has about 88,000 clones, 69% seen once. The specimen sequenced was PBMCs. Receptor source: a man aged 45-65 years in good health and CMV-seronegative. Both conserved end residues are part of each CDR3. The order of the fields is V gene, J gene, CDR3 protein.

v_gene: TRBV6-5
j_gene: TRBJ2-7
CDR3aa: CASSYSRKTYEQYF

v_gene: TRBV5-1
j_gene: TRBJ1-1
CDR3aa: CASSLAGVETEAFF

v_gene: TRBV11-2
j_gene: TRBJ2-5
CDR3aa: CASSLTGRETQYF

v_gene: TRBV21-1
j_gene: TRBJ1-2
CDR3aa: CASKSTSTANYGYTF

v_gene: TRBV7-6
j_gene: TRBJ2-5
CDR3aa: CASSFESGGIKGETQYF

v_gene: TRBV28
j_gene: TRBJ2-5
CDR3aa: CASSSEIETQYF

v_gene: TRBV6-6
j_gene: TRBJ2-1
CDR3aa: CAATSRGSDNEQFF

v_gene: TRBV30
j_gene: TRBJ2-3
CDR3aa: CACGQLGGDTQYF

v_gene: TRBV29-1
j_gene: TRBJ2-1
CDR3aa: CSVESPAGFYNEQFF

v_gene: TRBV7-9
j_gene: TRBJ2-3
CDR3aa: CASSLRTSTDTQYF

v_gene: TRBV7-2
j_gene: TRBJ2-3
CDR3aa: CASSSAGGGTDTQYF

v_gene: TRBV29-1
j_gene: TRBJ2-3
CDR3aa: CSVGGPVVTDTQYF

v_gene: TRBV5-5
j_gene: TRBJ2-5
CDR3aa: CASSGRDSRQETQYF

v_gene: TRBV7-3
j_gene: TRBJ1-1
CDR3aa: CASSVNTNTEAFF

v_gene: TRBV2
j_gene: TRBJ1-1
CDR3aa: CASRNSGDTEAFF

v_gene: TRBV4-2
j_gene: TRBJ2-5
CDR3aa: CASSRTGQGARETQYF

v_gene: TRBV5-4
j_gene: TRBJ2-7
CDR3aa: CASTAAGNSYEQYF

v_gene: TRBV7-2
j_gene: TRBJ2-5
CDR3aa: CASSFRDRTDRTQYF

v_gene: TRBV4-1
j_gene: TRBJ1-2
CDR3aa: CASSLGTPGTGSRYGYTF

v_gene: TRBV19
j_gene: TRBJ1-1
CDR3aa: CASSFFKGAEAFF

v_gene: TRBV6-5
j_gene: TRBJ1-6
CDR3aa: CASRDTLNSPLHF

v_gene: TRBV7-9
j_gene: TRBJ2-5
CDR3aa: CASSPTGGETQYF

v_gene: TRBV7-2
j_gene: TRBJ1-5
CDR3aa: CASSLYRGGHQPQHF

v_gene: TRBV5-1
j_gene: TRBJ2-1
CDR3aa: CASSLGQHYNEQFF

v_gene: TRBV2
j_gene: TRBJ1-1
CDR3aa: CASELGGGLGAFF

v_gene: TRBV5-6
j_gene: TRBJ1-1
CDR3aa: CASSLIRGNTEAFF

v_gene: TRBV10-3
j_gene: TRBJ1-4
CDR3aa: CAISDRGVGEKLFF

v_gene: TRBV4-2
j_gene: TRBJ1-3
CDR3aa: CASSQFSSSSGNTIYF

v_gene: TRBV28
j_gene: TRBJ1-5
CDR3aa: CASRPPGGQPQHF

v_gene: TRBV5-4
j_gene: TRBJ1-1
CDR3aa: CASSTISGTEAFF

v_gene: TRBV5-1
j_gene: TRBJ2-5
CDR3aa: CASSSRTGSETQYF

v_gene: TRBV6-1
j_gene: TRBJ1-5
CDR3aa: CASRALVNSNQPQHF